The sequence of this TCR beta chain was determined in a study of T-cell memory formation after mild COVID-19 (dated by TCRdb to the early 2020s). Regarding the study in general: Most TCR sequence clusters were specific to one of the two donors. In two donors, T-cell clones that expanded and contracted after mild COVID-19 were tracked by sequencing TCRalpha and TCRbeta repertoires over time. Two young, previously healthy adult volunteers made up the cohort, one male and one female. The full study reports these points: Some responding clones were found in pre-infection memory, which suggests that pre-existing cross-reactive memory T cells took part in the SARS-CoV-2 response. The second-wave clones that peaked on day 37 were not confirmed to be SARS-CoV-2 specific. From day 15 to 85, contracting clones showed balanced CD4/CD8 phenotypes, whereas a second wave of clones that expanded from day 15 to 37 leaned towards CD4+. The study included only two mild cases, and larger cohorts that include severe cases with pre-infection samples were judged to be necessary. Contracting CD4+ clones were located mainly in the CM and EM memory subsets, whereas CD8+ clones were found to be enriched in EMRA.

As for this clonotype: Its antigen target is currently unknown. No base quality values were provided; no much bigger clone lies one nucleotide off.

Ficoll-Paque density gradient centrifugation was used to isolate PBMCs. The CDR3 measures 10 amino acids from cysteine to phenylalanine. Left in the record is the CDR3 DNA by itself, 30 bases read in frame from the first base. The germline V gene gives CDR1 as SQVTM and CDR2 as ANQGSEA. The V end loses 5 bases and the J end loses 10 bases, and a stretch of 11 bases separates them. The sequencer listed for this sample is Illumina NovaSeq 6000. TCRalpha and TCRbeta cDNA libraries were built by 5'RACE with constant-segment primers, adding sample barcodes and unique molecular identifiers. RNA was extracted from every sample with Trizol reagent. Library amplification was performed in two PCR steps, and a second sample barcode and Illumina TruSeq adapters were introduced in the second step. Sequencing of the libraries was done on an Illumina NovaSeq, producing 2 x 150 bp paired-end reads. The published analysis was carried out like this. The reads were demultiplexed and collapsed into UMI-guided consensus sequences using migec v1.2.7. Using mixcr v2.1.11, UMI consensuses were aligned to TRA and TRB V and J templates and then assembled into clonotypes. Clonotypes were classified as expanded or contracted when called significant by both edgeR and NoisET, with noise models trained on biological replicates. For edgeR calls, the cutoffs were a false discovery rate-adjusted p below 0.01 and a log2 fold-change threshold of 1. As an exploratory analysis of dynamics, max-normalized trajectories of the 1000 most abundant clonotypes were examined by PCA with hierarchical clustering. Separately sequenced CD4+ and CD8+ repertoires were used to assign the CD4 or CD8 phenotype of responding clones. Using fastp at Q25 and MiXCR, TCRdb reprocessed the public reads and kept productive beta chains. CDR3 protein sequences are deduplicated, and each keeps its most common genes and DNA. The V and J calls shown here were made by TCRdb, not taken from the authors' results. Counted in this sample were about 90,000 distinct CDR3 sequences; about 14% of them appeared once. The ten largest account for approximately 40% of the sample.

The source of this sequence is a man younger than 30 who had mild COVID-19 (a few samples of this study predate the infection). The sample titles of this study are shuffled in the database, so cell type and time point are left out; the donor was told from shared clones. Source material: PBMCs or a T cell subset sorted from them (not recorded which). The V and J segments used are TRBV29-1 and TRBJ1-1, with the D gene call left open. The CDR3: CSVLLWGAFF. DNA sequence: TGCAGCGTTCTGCTCTGGGGAGCTTTCTTT.